These 5 T cell receptor beta chains came from one sample sequenced in a study of monozygotic twins with inflammatory bowel disease. One entry per CDR3 protein, without DNA, is what TCRdb gives after re-calling the 5' RACE reads. The sample totals a few hundred thousand distinct CDR3 sequences. Sequencing was carried out using blood. The origin of the receptors is a human donor with ulcerative colitis or Crohn's disease, or a healthy co-twin of an affected twin (not recorded which).

The chain combines TRBV5-1 with TRBJ2-7; TCRdb names TRBD2, which stays unverified in the absence of DNA. Germline-derived CDR1 and CDR2 are SGHRS and YFSETQ. CDR3 length: 16 residues. The CDR3 protein is CASSSAAGLSSYEQYF.

The chain is built from TRBV7-2 and TRBJ1-2. CDR1 is SGHTA, CDR2 FQGNSA, per germline. CDR3 size: 13 residues. The CDR3 region is CASSFFYNYGYTF. The full variable domain, in which reference TRBV7-2 and TRBJ1-2 provide the parts outside the CDR3, is GAGVSQSPSNKVTEKGKDVELRCDPISGHTALYWYRQSLGQGLEFLIYFQGNSAPDKSGLPSDRFSAERTGGSVSTLTIQRTQQEDSAVYLCASSFFYNYGYTFGSGTRLTVV.

V gene TRBV11-2 combines with J gene TRBJ2-7; TCRdb's D call of TRBD1 is untestable without DNA. The germline CDR1 and CDR2 sequences are SGHAT and FQNNGV. This CDR3 spans 14 amino acids. CDR3 sequence: CASSSNRGRGEQYF. Looking up the rest from reference TRBV11-2 and TRBJ2-7 gives the full variable domain: EAGVAQSPRYKIIEKRQSVAFWCNPISGHATLYWYQQILGQGPKLLIQFQNNGVVDDSQLPKDRFSAERLKGVDSTLKIQPAKLEDSAVYLCASSSNRGRGEQYFGPGTRLTVT.

J is TRBJ2-3 and V is TRBV5-1; there is no DNA to check the TCRdb D call of TRBD1. Germline V gene lookup returns CDR1 SGHRS and CDR2 YFSETQ. The CDR3 sequence is 15 residues long. CDR3 loop: CASSLVARGGDTQYF. Together with reference TRBV5-1 and TRBJ2-3, the CDR3 gives the full variable domain: KAGVTQTPRYLIKTRGQQVTLSCSPISGHRSVSWYQQTPGQGLQFLFEYFSETQRNKGNFPGRFSGRQFSNSRSEMNVSTLELGDSALYLCASSLVARGGDTQYFGPGTRLTVL.

V gene TRBV5-1 combines with J gene TRBJ1-5; TCRdb designates TRBD1, a call that cannot be tested without DNA. The CDR3 totals 14 residues. Germline V CDR1 and CDR2: SGHRS, YFSETQ. The CDR3 loop is CASSLGTVNQPQHF.